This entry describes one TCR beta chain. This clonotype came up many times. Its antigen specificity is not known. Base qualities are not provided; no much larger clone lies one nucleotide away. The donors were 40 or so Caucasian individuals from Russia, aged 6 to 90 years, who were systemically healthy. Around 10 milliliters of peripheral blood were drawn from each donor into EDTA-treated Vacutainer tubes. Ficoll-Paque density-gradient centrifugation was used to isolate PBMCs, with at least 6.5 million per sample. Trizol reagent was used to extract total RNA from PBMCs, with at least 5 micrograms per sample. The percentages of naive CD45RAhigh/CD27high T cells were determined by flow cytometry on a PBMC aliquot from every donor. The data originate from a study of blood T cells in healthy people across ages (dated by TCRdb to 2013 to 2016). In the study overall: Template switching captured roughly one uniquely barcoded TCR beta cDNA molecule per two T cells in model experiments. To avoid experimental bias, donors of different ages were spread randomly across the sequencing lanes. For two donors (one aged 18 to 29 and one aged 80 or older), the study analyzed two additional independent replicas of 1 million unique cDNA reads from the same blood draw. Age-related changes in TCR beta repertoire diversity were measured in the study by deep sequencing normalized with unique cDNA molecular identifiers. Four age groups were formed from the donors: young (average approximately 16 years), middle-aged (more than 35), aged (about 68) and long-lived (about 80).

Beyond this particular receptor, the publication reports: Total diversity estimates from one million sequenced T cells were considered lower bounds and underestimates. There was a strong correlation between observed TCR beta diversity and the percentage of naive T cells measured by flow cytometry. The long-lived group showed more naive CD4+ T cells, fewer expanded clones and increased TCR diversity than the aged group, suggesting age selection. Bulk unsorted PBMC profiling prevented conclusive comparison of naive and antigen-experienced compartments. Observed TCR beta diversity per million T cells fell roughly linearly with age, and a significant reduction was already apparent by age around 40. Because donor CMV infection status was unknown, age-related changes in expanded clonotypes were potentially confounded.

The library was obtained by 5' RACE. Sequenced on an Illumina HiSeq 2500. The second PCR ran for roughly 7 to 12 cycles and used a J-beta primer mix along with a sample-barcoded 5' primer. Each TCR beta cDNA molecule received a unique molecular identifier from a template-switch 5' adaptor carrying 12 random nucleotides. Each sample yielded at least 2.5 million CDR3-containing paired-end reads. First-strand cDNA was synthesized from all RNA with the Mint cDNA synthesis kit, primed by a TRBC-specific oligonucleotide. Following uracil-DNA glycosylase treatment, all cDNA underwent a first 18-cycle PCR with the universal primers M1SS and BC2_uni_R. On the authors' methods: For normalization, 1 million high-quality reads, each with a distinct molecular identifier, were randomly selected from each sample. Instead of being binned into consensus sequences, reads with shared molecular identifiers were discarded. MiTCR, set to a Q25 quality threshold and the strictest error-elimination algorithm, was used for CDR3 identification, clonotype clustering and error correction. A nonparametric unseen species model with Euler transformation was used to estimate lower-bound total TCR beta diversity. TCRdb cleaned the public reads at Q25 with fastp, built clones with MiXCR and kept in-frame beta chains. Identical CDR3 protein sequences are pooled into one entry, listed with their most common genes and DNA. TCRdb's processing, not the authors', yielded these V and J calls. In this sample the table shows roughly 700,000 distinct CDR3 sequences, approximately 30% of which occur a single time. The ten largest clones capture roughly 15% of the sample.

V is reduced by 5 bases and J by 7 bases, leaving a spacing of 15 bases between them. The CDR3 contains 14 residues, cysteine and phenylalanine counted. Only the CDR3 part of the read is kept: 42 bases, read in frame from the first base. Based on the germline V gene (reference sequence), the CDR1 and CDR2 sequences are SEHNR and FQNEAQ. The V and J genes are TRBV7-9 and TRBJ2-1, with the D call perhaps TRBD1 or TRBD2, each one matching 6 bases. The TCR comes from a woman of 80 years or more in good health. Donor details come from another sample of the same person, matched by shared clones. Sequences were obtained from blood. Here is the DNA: TGTGCCAGCAGCACAGGGAGGCGGGGAAATGAGCAGTTCTTC. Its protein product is CASSTGRRGNEQFF.